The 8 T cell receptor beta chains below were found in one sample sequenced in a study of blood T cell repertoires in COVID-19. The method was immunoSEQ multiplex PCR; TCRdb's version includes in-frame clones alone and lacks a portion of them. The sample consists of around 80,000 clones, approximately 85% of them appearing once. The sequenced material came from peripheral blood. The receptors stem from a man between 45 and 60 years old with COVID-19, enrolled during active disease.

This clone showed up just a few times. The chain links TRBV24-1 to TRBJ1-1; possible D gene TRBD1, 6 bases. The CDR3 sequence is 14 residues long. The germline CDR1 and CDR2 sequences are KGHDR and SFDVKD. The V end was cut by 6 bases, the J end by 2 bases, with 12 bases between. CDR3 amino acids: CATSKAGDNTEAFF. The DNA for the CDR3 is TGTGCCACCAGTAAGGCAGGGGACAACACTGAAGCTTTCTTT.

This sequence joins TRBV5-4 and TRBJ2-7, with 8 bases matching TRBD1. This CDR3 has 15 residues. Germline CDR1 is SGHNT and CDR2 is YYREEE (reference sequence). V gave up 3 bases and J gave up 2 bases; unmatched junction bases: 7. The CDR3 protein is CASSSGTGTPYEQYF. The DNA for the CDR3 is TGTGCCAGCAGCTCCGGGACAGGCACTCCCTACGAGCAGTACTTC.

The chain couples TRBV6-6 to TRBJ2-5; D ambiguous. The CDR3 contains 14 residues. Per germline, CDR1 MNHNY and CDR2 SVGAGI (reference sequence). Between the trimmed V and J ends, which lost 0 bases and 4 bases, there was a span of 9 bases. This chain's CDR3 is CASSYSELRETQYF. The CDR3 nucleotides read TGTGCCAGCAGTTACTCGGAGTTGCGAGAGACCCAGTACTTC.

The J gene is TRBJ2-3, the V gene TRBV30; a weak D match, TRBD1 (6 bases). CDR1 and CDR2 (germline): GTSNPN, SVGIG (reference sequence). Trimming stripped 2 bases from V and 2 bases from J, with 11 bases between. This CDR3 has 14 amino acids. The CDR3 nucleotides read TGTGCCTGGAGTCCTGGACAGACCACAGATACGCAGTATTTT. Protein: CAWSPGQTTDTQYF. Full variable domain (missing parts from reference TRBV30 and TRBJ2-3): SQTIHQWPATLVQPVGSPLSLECTVEGTSNPNLYWYRQAAGRGLQLLFYSVGIGQISSEVPQNLSASRPQDRQFILSSKKLLLSDSGFYLCAWSPGQTTDTQYFGPGTRLTVL.

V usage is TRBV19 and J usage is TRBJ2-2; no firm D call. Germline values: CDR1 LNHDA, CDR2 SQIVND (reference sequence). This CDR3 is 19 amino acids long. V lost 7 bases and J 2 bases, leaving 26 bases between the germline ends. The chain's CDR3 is CASTIDIPREAGNTGELFF. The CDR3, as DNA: TGTGCCAGTACCATCGATATACCTCGCGAGGCTGGAAACACCGGGGAGCTGTTTTTT.

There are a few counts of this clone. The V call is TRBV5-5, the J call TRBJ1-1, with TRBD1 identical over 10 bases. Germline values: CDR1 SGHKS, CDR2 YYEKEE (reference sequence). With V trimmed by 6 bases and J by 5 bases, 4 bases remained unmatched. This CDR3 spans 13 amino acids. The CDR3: CASNDRGRTEAFF. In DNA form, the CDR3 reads TGTGCCAGCAACGACAGGGGGCGTACTGAAGCTTTCTTT.

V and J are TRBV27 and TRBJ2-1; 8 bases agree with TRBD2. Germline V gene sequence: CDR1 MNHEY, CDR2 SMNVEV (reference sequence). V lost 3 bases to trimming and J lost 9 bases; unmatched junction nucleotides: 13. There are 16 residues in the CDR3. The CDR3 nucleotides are TGTGCCAGCAGTTTCCGACTAGCGCCCCTACAGCGTGAGCAGTTCTTC. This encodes CASSFRLAPLQREQFF.

In DNA form, the CDR3 reads TGTGCCAGCACCATGCCGGGGTCCGGGGAGCTGTTTTTT. Amino acids: CASTMPGSGELFF. The rearrangement uses TRBV6-5 and TRBJ2-2; possibly TRBD2 for D (5 bases). Germline V lookup: CDR1 MNHEY, CDR2 SVGAGI. CDR3 size: 13 residues. Trimming shortened V by 7 bases and J by 6 bases, and 12 bases separated the two germline ends.